A selection of T cell receptor beta chains follows, all from one sample in a study of STAT3 mutations in large granular lymphocyte leukemia. Assay used: immunoSEQ multiplex PCR; TCRdb lists only in-frame clones, some missing. The sample holds approximately 15,000 clones, about nine tenths seen once. Sequencing was performed on peripheral blood mononuclear cells. The receptors originated from a woman aged 50 to 60 with T-cell large granular lymphocyte leukemia. Some clones in this sample may be carry-over from other donors' samples. CDR3s include the opening cysteine and the closing phenylalanine or tryptophan. A D gene is named only where the DNA matches it firmly. Size tells how often a clone was seen (once, few, many) or the class of an expanded clone, and some rows leave it out.

TRBV10-3	TRBD1	.	TRBJ1-3	CAIGTAGNTIYF	TGTGCCATCGGGACAGCGGGAAACACCATATATTTT
TRBV7-9	.	few	TRBJ1-4	CASSRVATNEKLFF	TGTGCCAGCAGCCGAGTTGCAACTAATGAAAAACTGTTTTTT
TRBV18	.	.	TRBJ1-5	CASSLNRDQPQHF	TGTGCCAGCTCACTCAACAGGGATCAGCCCCAGCATTTT
TRBV19	TRBD2	.	TRBJ2-1	CASRSSGRSEQFF	TGTGCCAGTAGGAGTAGCGGGAGAAGTGAGCAGTTCTTC
TRBV29-1	.	.	TRBJ1-3	CSVEDRTTGNTIYF	TGCAGCGTTGAAGATCGTACAACTGGAAACACCATATATTTT
TRBV9	.	.	TRBJ1-1	CASSAGRTNTEAFF	TGTGCCAGCAGCGCCGGGCGGACGAACACTGAAGCTTTCTTT
TRBV28	.	.	TRBJ1-2	CASSQPGGPVDYSYGYTF	TGTGCCAGCAGCCAACCGGGTGGACCGGTCGATTACAGCTATGGCTACACCTTC
TRBV30	TRBD2	.	TRBJ2-7	CAWRRTSGSYEQYF	TGTGCCTGGAGAAGGACTAGCGGTAGCTACGAGCAGTACTTC
TRBV29-1	.	.	TRBJ2-5	CSVVSRLETQYF	TGCAGCGTTGTCTCCAGACTGGAGACCCAGTACTTC
TRBV28	TRBD1	.	TRBJ1-2	CASTSQGDYGYTF	TGTGCCAGCACCTCACAGGGGGACTATGGCTACACCTTC
TRBV7-9	TRBD1	.	TRBJ1-2	CASSLGTGNGYTF	TGTGCCAGCAGCCTCGGGACAGGGAATGGCTACACCTTC